The present T cell receptor (beta chain) was sequenced within a study of T cells in Graves' hyperthyroidism and ophthalmopathy. Study-wide results and limits: Patients with ophthalmopathy were separated from those with stable hyperthyroidism by a 13 V-J model.

This CDR3 comprises 13 residues. V lost 1 base and J 5 bases, leaving 8 bases between the germline ends. Clinical symptoms, serum thyroxine and TRAb, thyroid ultrasound and orbital computed tomography together formed the diagnostic basis. 9 to 10 ml fresh peripheral blood yielded the PBMCs. This clonotype was recorded many times. Antigen: not known. RNA transcripts yielded amplified TCR beta CDR3 regions. TCR CDR3 regions were first amplified by RT-PCR with HTBI primers. TCRdb recomputed calls from the multiplex PCR reads with MiXCR, one row per CDR3 protein. The repertoire includes around 200,000 distinct CDR3 sequences, more than 15% of them detected once, and roughly 28% sits in the top ten.

The sample was blood. The V call is TRBV12-3 or TRBV12-4, the J call TRBJ1-1; no reliable D call. The TCR was taken from a woman aged 50 to 60 with Graves' hyperthyroidism. The CDR3 bases are TGTGCCAGCAGTTTAGGATACAGAACTGAAGCTTTCTTT. It translates to CASSLGYRTEAFF.